The 27 T cell receptor beta chains in this list originate from one sample, sequenced in a study of T cells after yellow fever vaccination. TCRdb passed the 5' RACE reads through MiXCR, listing each CDR3 protein once. Of under 350,000 distinct CDR3 sequences in the sample, roughly 4.3% were seen once. Sequenced material: PBMCs, taken 5 days after the yellow fever booster vaccination. The origin of the receptors is a young man who received the YFV17D yellow fever vaccine.

This sequence joins TRBV20-1 and TRBJ1-3; D unresolved. Germline-derived CDR1 and CDR2 are DFQATT and SNEGSKA (reference sequence). The CDR3 loop spans 12 amino acids. The V end was cut by 7 bases, the J end by 4 bases, with 11 bases between. CDR3 in DNA: TGCAGTGTGCGGCTGGCGGGAAACACCATATATTTT. Translation gives CSVRLAGNTIYF.

This clonotype has a count of ten or more. J is TRBJ1-4 and V is TRBV3-1, with a tentative D call TRBD1 (6 bases). The germline V and J ends were trimmed by 6 bases and 7 bases, with 18 bases remaining between them. The CDR3 is 15 residues long. Germline V lookup: CDR1 LGHDT, CDR2 YNNKEL (reference sequence). CDR3 sequence: CASSHVGGDGEKLFF. The CDR3 nucleotides read TGTGCCAGCAGTCACGTGGGGGGCGATGGTGAAAAACTGTTTTTT.

The gene calls are TRBV6-5 and TRBJ1-2, with a tentative D call TRBD1 (6 bases). V was pared by 4 bases and J by 3 bases, with 18 bases between. The V gene's germline CDR1 is MNHEY and CDR2 SVGAGI. The CDR3 has 16 amino acids. CDR3 nucleotides: TGTGCCAGCAGTTTTTTTAATCAGGGGATAGACTATGGCTACACCTTC. Translation: CASSFFNQGIDYGYTF.

A few counts support this clonotype. CDR3 in amino acids: CSAREPVGKETQYF. In DNA form, the CDR3 reads TGCAGTGCTAGGGAACCGGTTGGGAAAGAGACCCAGTACTTC. The chain is built from TRBV20-1 and TRBJ2-5; unclear D gene. The V gene lost 3 bases and the J gene lost 3 bases, with 14 bases spanning the gap. This CDR3 has 14 amino acids. The V gene's germline CDR1 is DFQATT and CDR2 SNEGSKA (reference sequence).

This clonotype was counted a few times. V and J are TRBV9 and TRBJ1-6, with 10 bases fitting TRBD1. The J segment lost 7 bases and the V segment lost 4 bases, leaving 5 bases of the junction unmatched. Per the germline V gene, CDR1 is SGDLS and CDR2 is YYNGEE. CDR3 length equals 15 residues. The CDR3 loop reads CASSRGTGENSPLHF. The CDR3 nucleotides read TGTGCCAGCAGCAGGGGGACAGGGGAGAATTCACCCCTCCACTTT.

This clonotype was observed many times. CDR3 DNA sequence: TGCAGTGCTAGAGAGGCGCCGGGGGGTGGTAATCAGCCCCAGCATTTT. The encoded protein is CSAREAPGGGNQPQHF. The gene calls are TRBV20-1 and TRBJ1-5, with a possible D match to TRBD1 (5 bases). The V end was cut by 0 bases, the J end by 4 bases, with 16 bases between. This CDR3 has 16 amino acids. Germline V gene sequence: CDR1 DFQATT, CDR2 SNEGSKA (reference sequence).

This clonotype has at least ten counts. The J gene is TRBJ2-7, the V gene TRBV7-2; D tentatively reads TRBD1 or TRBD2 (5 bases each). Trimming shortened V by 1 base and J by 4 bases, and 8 bases separated the two germline ends. The CDR3 totals 13 residues. Germline CDR1 and CDR2: SGHTA and FQGNSA. CDR3 in amino acids: CASSLVGEYEQYF. The CDR3 nucleotides are TGTGCCAGCAGCTTAGTGGGGGAATACGAGCAGTACTTC.

The V call is TRBV6-5, the J call TRBJ1-1; the match to TRBD1 covers 8 bases. This CDR3 contains 18 residues. The V and J ends lost 6 bases and 1 base, in that order; junction bases with no gene match: 16. In germline, CDR1 is MNHEY, CDR2 SVGAGI. CDR3 nucleotides: TGTGCCAGCAGAAACCGGACAGGGATAAGAGTCACGAACACTGAAGCTTTCTTT. As protein: CASRNRTGIRVTNTEAFF.

This clonotype came up a few times. The chain carries TRBV18 and TRBJ1-3; D gene uncertain. The CDR3 has 15 residues. Trimming cost V 2 bases and J 0 bases, with 8 bases left between them. CDR1 and CDR2 (germline): KGHSH, LQKENI. CDR3 nucleotide sequence: TGTGCCAGCTCACCAATGAAGAGCTCTGGAAACACCATATATTTT. Its translation is CASSPMKSSGNTIYF.

V and J are TRBV18 and TRBJ1-3, with D uncertain. Germline CDR1 reads KGHSH; CDR2 reads LQKENI. The CDR3 runs to 15 residues. Between the trimmed V and J ends, which lost 3 bases and 1 base, there was a span of 10 bases. Here the CDR3 reads CASSPATISGNTIYF. As DNA, the CDR3 is TGTGCCAGCTCACCCGCGACAATTTCTGGAAACACCATATATTTT.

This clonotype was detected many times. The chain carries TRBV30 and TRBJ2-3; TRBD2 agrees at 8 bases. Germline V gene sequence: CDR1 GTSNPN, CDR2 SVGIG (reference sequence). The CDR3 totals 16 residues. Here the CDR3 DNA reads TGTGCACGGGGGGGCCGTCAAGCGGGTGGCACAGATACGCAGTATTTT. Translating it yields CARGGRQAGGTDTQYF.

This clonotype has a handful of counts. The chain employs TRBV12-3 or TRBV12-4 and TRBJ1-6; TRBD1 might be the D (6 bases). The germline V and J ends were trimmed by 3 bases and 7 bases, with 16 bases remaining between them. The CDR3 has 16 residues. CDR3 region: CASSFLPQGRNSPLHF. Written as DNA, the CDR3 is TGTGCCAGCAGTTTCCTACCCCAGGGGAGGAATTCACCCCTCCACTTT.

This clonotype has ten or more counts. V gene TRBV20-1 combines with J gene TRBJ2-5; TRBD1 is a possible D gene (5 bases). V was trimmed by 6 bases and J by 2 bases, leaving 10 bases between them. There are 12 residues in the CDR3. Germline lookup yields CDR1 DFQATT and CDR2 SNEGSKA (reference sequence). The CDR3 DNA sequence: TGCAGTGCGATAGGGGCGCAAGAGACCCAGTACTTC. The encoded protein is CSAIGAQETQYF.

V usage is TRBV12-3 or TRBV12-4 and J usage is TRBJ2-5, with unresolved D. The CDR3 sequence is 15 residues long. Deletions cut 5 bases from V and 4 bases from J, with 17 bases between. CDR3 residues: CASSIPSWSGETQYF. The CDR3 bases are TGTGCCAGCAGTATCCCTTCGTGGTCGGGAGAGACCCAGTACTTC.

This chain links TRBV28 with TRBJ1-5; no definite D call. Germline CDR1 and CDR2: MDHEN and SYDVKM. Trimming left V 11 bases short and J 3 bases short, with 14 bases between. The CDR3 has 13 residues. The CDR3 spells CAAWAGPNQPQHF. The CDR3 nucleotides are TGTGCCGCTTGGGCAGGCCCCAATCAGCCCCAGCATTTT.

The chain uses TRBV12-3 or TRBV12-4 and TRBJ2-7, with 8 bases lining up with TRBD1. The CDR3 loop spans 12 amino acids. Losses at the gene ends were 7 bases for V and 7 bases for J; bases not matched to a gene: 6. The CDR3 is CASNPGGWEQYF. As DNA, the CDR3 is TGTGCCAGCAACCCAGGGGGCTGGGAGCAGTACTTC.

In this sample, this clonotype turned up a few times. The chain recombines TRBV7-2 with TRBJ2-2, with no clear D. The CDR3 runs to 14 residues. Germline V gene sequence: CDR1 SGHTA, CDR2 FQGNSA. V lost 2 bases, J lost 5 bases, and 9 bases lay in between. Here the CDR3 reads CASSLNSVTGELFF. As DNA, the CDR3 is TGTGCCAGCAGCTTAAATTCTGTGACCGGGGAGCTGTTTTTT.

The rearrangement joins TRBV6-1 to TRBJ1-5; a possible D gene is TRBD1 (5 bases). The CDR3 sequence is 16 residues long. In germline, CDR1 is MNHNS, CDR2 SASEGT. V lost 0 bases, J lost 7 bases, and 16 bases lay in between. As DNA, the CDR3 is TGTGCCAGCAGTGAAGCCCAGGGACCCTCCGTACAGCCCCAGCATTTT. It encodes CASSEAQGPSVQPQHF.

The chain is built from TRBV4-1 and TRBJ2-2, with D possibly being TRBD1 or TRBD2 (6 bases each). The CDR3 runs 15 residues. In germline, CDR1 is MGHRA, CDR2 YSYEKL. V was shortened by 1 base and J by 4 bases, with 10 bases between the two germline ends. The CDR3 DNA reads as TGCGCCAGCAGCCAAGGGGGGGCCGGCACCGGGGAGCTGTTTTTT. The encoded protein is CASSQGGAGTGELFF.

This clonotype occurred a few times. The chain joins TRBV10-2 to TRBJ2-2, with D possibly being TRBD2 (5 bases). V was cut by 5 bases and J by 7 bases, with 11 bases left in between. The CDR3 extends over 13 amino acids. The V gene's germline CDR1 is WSHSY and CDR2 SAAADI. CDR3 amino acids: CASSRRADGELFF. CDR3 nucleotide sequence: TGCGCCAGCAGTCGGCGGGCCGACGGGGAGCTGTTTTTT.

This chain connects TRBV20-1 to TRBJ2-1; D not resolved. CDR1 and CDR2 (germline): DFQATT, SNEGSKA (reference sequence). The CDR3 length is 13 residues. V gave up 0 bases and J gave up 8 bases, with 11 bases separating them. The CDR3 DNA reads TGCAGTGCTAGAGATCGAATCGGGTATGAGCAGTTCTTC. This codes for CSARDRIGYEQFF.

CDR3 loop: CASSLSPGGNEKLFF. In DNA form, the CDR3 reads TGCGCCAGCAGCTTATCCCCTGGGGGTAATGAAAAACTGTTTTTT. The chain employs TRBV5-1 and TRBJ1-4, with D possibly being TRBD1 (5 bases). The CDR3 extends over 15 amino acids. Germline lookup yields CDR1 SGHRS and CDR2 YFSETQ. V shed 2 bases and J shed 4 bases, with 12 bases lying between them.

The chain joins TRBV20-1 to TRBJ1-2; 12 positions agree with TRBD1. The CDR3 runs to 16 residues. Germline V CDR1 and CDR2: DFQATT, SNEGSKA (reference sequence). Trimming cost V 3 bases and J 7 bases; bases outside gene matches: 12. The CDR3 loop is CSARRGQGAKGSGYTF. The CDR3 DNA sequence: TGCAGTGCTAGGCGGGGACAGGGGGCCAAAGGCTCTGGCTACACCTTC.

Only a few counts were recorded for this clonotype. The chain has TRBV5-5 and TRBJ1-4; unclear D gene. This CDR3 is 13 amino acids long. V shed 0 bases and J shed 8 bases, with 8 bases lying between them. Per the germline V gene, CDR1 is SGHKS and CDR2 is YYEKEE (reference sequence). CDR3 DNA: TGTGCCAGCAGCTTGGGGTATGGCGAAAAACTGTTTTTT. It specifies CASSLGYGEKLFF.

This clonotype was counted between two and nine times. V usage is TRBV5-4 and J usage is TRBJ2-5; possibly TRBD1 for D (5 bases). There are 13 residues in the CDR3. Germline V gene sequence: CDR1 SGHNT, CDR2 YYREEE (reference sequence). Trimming took off 3 bases at V and 4 bases at J, with 10 bases between the two ends. The CDR3 coding sequence is TGTGCCAGCAGCTCCTGGGGCGTAGAGACCCAGTACTTC. Translation: CASSSWGVETQYF.

In its sample, this clonotype was seen a few times. The chain carries TRBV7-9 and TRBJ2-1; either TRBD1 or TRBD2 may supply D (5 bases each). Trimming shortened V by 2 bases and J by 5 bases, and 13 bases separated the two germline ends. This CDR3 comprises 15 residues. The germline gives CDR1 SEHNR, CDR2 FQNEAQ (reference sequence). CDR3 sequence (DNA): TGTGCCAGCAGCTTATGGGACCTCCGGGACAATGAGCAGTTCTTC. Translation gives CASSLWDLRDNEQFF. The full variable domain, completed using reference TRBV7-9 and TRBJ2-1, is DTGVSQNPRHKITKRGQNVTFRCDPISEHNRLYWYRQTLGQGPEFLTYFQNEAQLEKSRLLSDRFSAERPKGSFSTLEIQRTEQGDSAMYLCASSLWDLRDNEQFFGPGTRLTVL.

This clonotype was seen many times. J is TRBJ2-7 and V is TRBV6-5; 7 nucleotides line up with TRBD2. In germline, CDR1 is MNHEY, CDR2 SVGAGI. The V and J ends lost 8 bases and 0 bases, in that order; junction bases with no gene match: 4. The CDR3 has 13 amino acids. CDR3 protein: CASGGGPSYEQYV. The CDR3 coding sequence is TGTGCCAGCGGGGGGGGACCCTCCTACGAGCAGTACGTC.